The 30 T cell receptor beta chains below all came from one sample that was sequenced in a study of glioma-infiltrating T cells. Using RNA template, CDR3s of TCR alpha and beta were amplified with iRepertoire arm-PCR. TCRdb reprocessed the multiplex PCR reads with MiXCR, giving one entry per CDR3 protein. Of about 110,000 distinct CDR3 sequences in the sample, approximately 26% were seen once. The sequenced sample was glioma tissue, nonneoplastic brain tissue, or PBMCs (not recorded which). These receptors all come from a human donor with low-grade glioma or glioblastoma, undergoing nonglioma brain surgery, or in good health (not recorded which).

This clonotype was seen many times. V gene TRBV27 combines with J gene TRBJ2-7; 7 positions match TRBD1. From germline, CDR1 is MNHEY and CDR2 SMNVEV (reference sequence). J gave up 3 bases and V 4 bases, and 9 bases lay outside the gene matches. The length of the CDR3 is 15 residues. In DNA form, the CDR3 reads TGTGCCAGCAGTTCCCGGACAGGAGGTTACTACGAGCAGTACTTC. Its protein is CASSSRTGGYYEQYF.

The CDR3 nucleotides read TGCGCCAGCAGCTTGGACCCGGGACAGGGGGAGATGAACACTGAAGCTTTCTTT. Protein product: CASSLDPGQGEMNTEAFF. V gene TRBV5-1 combines with J gene TRBJ1-1; TRBD1 agrees at 11 bases. The CDR3 runs 18 residues. Germline-derived CDR1 and CDR2 are SGHRS and YFSETQ. The ends lost 0 bases at V and 0 bases at J; junction bases unmatched: 7.

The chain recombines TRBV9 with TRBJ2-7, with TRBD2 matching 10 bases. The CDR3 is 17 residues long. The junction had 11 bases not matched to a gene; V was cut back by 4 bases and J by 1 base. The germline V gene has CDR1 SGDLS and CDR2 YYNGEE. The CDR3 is CASSPQWGLAFSYEQYF. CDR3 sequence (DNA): TGTGCCAGCAGCCCCCAGTGGGGACTAGCGTTTTCCTACGAGCAGTACTTC.

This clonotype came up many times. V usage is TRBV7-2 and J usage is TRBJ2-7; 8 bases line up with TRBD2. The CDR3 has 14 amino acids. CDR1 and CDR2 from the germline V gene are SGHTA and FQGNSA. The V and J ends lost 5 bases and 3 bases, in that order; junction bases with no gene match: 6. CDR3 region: CASSDTGTSYEQYF. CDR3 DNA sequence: TGTGCCAGCAGCGACACCGGGACTAGCTACGAGCAGTACTTC. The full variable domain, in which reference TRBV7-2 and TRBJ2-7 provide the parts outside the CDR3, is GAGVSQSPSNKVTEKGKDVELRCDPISGHTALYWYRQSLGQGLEFLIYFQGNSAPDKSGLPSDRFSAERTGGSVSTLTIQRTQQEDSAVYLCASSDTGTSYEQYFGPGTRLTVT.

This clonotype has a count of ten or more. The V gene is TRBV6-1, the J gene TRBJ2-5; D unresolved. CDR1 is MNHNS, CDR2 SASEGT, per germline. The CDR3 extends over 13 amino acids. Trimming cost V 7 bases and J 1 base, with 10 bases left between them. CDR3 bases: TGTGCCAGCACGCGAAGGGCCCAAGAGACCCAGTACTTC. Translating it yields CASTRRAQETQYF.

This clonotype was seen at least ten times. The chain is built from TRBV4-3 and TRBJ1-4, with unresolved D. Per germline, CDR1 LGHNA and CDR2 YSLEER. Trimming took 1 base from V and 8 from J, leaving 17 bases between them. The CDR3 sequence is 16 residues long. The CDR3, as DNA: TGCGCCAGCAGCCAAGTTTCCTGGCAGCTTCGGGAAAAACTGTTTTTT. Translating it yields CASSQVSWQLREKLFF.

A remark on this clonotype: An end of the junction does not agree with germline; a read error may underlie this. The CDR3: CSVHRTGGPNTWELFF. In DNA, the CDR3 is TGCAGCGTTCACAGGACAGGGGGCCCGAACACCTGGGAGCTGTTTTTT. The chain joins TRBV29-1 to TRBJ2-2; 11 bases map to TRBD1. This CDR3 is 16 amino acids long. Germline V lookup: CDR1 SQVTM, CDR2 ANQGSEA.

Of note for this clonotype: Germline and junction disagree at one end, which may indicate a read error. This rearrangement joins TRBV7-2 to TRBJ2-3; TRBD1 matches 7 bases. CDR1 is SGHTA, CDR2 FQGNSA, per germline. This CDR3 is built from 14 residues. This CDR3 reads CASSLGQGTDKQYF. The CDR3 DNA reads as TGTGCCAGCAGCTTAGGACAGGGCACGGATAAGCAGTATTTT.

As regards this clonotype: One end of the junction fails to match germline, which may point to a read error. CDR3 coding DNA: TGCAGTGCTCTCTATCTTTGCAATCAGCACCAGCATTTT. As protein: CSALYLCNQHQHF. The V and J genes are TRBV20-1 and TRBJ1-5; D gene uncertain. This CDR3 has 13 amino acids. Germline V gene lookup returns CDR1 DFQATT and CDR2 SNEGSKA (reference sequence).

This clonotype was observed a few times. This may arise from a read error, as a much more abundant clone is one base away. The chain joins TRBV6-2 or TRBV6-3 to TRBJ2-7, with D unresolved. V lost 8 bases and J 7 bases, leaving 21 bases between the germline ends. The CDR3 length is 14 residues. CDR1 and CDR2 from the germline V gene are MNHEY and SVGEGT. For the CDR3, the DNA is TGTGCCAGCCCATTTTCTCTAGGTGGATTTGAGCAGTACTTC. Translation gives CASPFSLGGFEQYF.

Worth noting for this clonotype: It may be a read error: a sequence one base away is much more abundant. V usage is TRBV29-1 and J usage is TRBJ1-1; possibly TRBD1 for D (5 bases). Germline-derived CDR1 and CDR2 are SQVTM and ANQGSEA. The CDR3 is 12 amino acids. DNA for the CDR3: TGCAGCGTGGGGGAGGATGACACTAAAGCTTTCTTT. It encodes CSVGEDDTKAFF.

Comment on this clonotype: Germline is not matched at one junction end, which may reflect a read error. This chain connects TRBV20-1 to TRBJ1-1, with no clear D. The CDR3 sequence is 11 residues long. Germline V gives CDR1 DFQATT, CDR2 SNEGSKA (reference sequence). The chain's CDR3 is CSAPRNTEAFF. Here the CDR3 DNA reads TGCAGTGCTCCCAGGAACACTGAGGCTTTCTTT.

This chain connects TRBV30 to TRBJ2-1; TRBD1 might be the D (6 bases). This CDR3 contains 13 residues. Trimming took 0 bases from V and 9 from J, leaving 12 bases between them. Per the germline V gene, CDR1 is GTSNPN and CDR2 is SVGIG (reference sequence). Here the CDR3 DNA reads TGTGCCTGGAGTGTACAGGGCGGTTCTGAGCAGTTCTTC. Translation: CAWSVQGGSEQFF.

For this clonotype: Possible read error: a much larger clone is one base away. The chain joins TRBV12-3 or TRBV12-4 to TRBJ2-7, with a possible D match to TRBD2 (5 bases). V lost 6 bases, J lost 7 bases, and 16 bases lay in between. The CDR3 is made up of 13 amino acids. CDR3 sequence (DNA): TGTGCCAGCAGCCTTCGAAAGTGGAGGGAGCAGTACTTC. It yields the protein CASSLRKWREQYF.

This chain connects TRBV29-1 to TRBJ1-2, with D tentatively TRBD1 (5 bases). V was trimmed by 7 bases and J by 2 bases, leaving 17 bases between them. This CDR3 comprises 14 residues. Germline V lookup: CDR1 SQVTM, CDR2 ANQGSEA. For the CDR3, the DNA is TGCAGCGCTGGGGGAGCTAGCCCGAACTATGGCTACACCTTC. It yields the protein CSAGGASPNYGYTF.

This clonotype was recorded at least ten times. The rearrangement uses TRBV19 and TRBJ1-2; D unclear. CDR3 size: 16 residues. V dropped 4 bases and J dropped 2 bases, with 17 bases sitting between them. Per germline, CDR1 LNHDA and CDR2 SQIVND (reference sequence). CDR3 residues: CASSTPRGGLNYGYTF. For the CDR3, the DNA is TGTGCCAGTAGTACCCCTCGGGGAGGGCTGAACTATGGCTACACCTTC.

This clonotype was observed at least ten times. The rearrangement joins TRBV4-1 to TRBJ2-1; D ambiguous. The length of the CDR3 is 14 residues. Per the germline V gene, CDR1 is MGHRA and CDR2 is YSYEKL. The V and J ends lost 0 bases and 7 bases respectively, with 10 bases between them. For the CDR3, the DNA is TGCGCCAGCAGCCAAGATCGCCGAGCAAATGAGCAGTTCTTC. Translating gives CASSQDRRANEQFF.

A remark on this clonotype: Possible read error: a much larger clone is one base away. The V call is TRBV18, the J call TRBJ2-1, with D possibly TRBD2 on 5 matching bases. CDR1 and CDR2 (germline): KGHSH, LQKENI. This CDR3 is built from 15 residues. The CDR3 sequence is CAGSAVKAADNEQFF. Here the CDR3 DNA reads TGTGCCGGCTCAGCGGTGAAAGCGGCGGATAATGAGCAGTTCTTC. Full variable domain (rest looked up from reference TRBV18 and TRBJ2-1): NAGVMQNPRHLVRRRGQEARLRCSPMKGHSHVYWYRQLPEEGLKFMVYLQKENIIDESGMPKERFSAEFPKEGPSILRIQQVVRGDSAAYFCAGSAVKAADNEQFFGPGTRLTVL.

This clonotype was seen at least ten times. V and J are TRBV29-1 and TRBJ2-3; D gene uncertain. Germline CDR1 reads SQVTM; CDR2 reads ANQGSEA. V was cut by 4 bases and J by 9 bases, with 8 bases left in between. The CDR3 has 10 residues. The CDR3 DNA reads TGCAGCGTTGCGGACGCGACGCAGTATTTT. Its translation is CSVADATQYF.

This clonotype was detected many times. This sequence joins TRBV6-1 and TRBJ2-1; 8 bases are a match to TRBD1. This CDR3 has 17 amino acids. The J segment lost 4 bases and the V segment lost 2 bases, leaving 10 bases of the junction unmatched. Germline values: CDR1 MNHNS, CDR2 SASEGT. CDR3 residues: CASSEQPPGTGYNEQFF. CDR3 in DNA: TGTGCCAGCAGTGAACAGCCTCCGGGGACAGGTTACAATGAGCAGTTCTTC.

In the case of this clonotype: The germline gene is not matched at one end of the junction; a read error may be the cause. The CDR3 here is CVSSQSAGVSETQYF. The CDR3 DNA sequence: TGTGTCAGCAGCCAATCAGCGGGGGTGTCAGAGACCCAGTACTTC. The gene calls are TRBV7-9 and TRBJ2-5, with 8 bases aligning to TRBD2. This CDR3 has 15 residues. Germline values: CDR1 SEHNR, CDR2 FQNEAQ (reference sequence).

The CDR3: CASNLGNSANEQFF. The CDR3 DNA is TGCGCCAGCAACCTTGGTAATAGCGCCAATGAGCAGTTCTTC. V is TRBV5-1 and J is TRBJ2-1, with D perhaps matching TRBD2 (5 bases). The germline CDR1 and CDR2 sequences are SGHRS and YFSETQ. This CDR3 region has 14 residues. V was cut by 6 bases and J by 6 bases, with 16 bases left in between.

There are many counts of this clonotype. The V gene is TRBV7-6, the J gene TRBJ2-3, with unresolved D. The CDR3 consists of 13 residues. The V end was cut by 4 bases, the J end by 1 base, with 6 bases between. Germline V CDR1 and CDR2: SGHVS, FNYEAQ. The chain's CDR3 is CASSYSRTDTQYF. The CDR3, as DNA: TGTGCCAGCAGCTATTCTCGCACAGATACGCAGTATTTT.

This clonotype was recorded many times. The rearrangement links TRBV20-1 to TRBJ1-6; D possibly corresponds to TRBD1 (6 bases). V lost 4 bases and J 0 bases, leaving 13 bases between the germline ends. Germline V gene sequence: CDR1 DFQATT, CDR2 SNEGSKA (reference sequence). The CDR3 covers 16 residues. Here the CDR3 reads CSANPGAGSYNSPLHF. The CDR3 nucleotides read TGCAGTGCTAACCCAGGGGCGGGCTCCTATAATTCACCCCTCCACTTT.

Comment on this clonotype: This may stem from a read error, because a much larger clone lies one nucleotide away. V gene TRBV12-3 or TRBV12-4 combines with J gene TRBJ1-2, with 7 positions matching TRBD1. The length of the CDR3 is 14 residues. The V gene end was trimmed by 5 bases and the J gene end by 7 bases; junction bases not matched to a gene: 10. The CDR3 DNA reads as TGTGCCAGCAGTAAAGGACAGGTCAGGGGTGGCTACACCTTC. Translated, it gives CASSKGQVRGGYTF.

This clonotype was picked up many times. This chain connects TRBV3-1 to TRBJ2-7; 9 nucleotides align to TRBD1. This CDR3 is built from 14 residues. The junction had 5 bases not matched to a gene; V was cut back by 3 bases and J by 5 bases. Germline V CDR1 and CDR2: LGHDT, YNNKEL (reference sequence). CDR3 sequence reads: CASSHMGQGDEQYF. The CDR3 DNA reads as TGTGCCAGCAGCCATATGGGACAGGGAGACGAGCAGTACTTC.

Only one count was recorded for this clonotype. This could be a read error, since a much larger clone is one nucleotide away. The CDR3 loop reads CASSTSDDAYQETQYF. The DNA of the CDR3 is TGTGCCAGTAGTACCAGCGACGATGCGTACCAAGAGACCCAGTACTTC. The V and J genes are TRBV19 and TRBJ2-5; D remains ambiguous. Germline loops: CDR1 LNHDA, CDR2 SQIVND (reference sequence). CDR3 length: 16 residues. Trimming shortened V by 4 bases and J by 0 bases, and 15 bases separated the two germline ends. The full variable domain, its missing parts supplied by reference TRBV19 and TRBJ2-5, is DGGITQSPKYLFRKEGQNVTLSCEQNLNHDAMYWYRQDPGQGLRLIYYSQIVNDFQKGDIAEGYSVSREKKESFPLTVTSAQKNPTAFYLCASSTSDDAYQETQYFGPGTRLLVL.

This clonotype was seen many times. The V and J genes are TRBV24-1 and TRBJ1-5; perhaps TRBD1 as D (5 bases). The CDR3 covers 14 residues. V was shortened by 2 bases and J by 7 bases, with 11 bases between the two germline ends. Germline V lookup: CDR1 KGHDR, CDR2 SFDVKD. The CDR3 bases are TGTGCCACCAGTGATTCACAGGTCGGACAGCCCCAGCATTTT. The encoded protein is CATSDSQVGQPQHF.

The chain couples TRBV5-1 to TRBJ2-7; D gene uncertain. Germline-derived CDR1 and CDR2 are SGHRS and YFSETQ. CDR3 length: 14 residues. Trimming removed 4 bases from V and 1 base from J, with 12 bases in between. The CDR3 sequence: CASSDTLRSYEQYF. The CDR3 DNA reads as TGCGCCAGCAGCGACACGCTCCGTTCCTACGAGCAGTACTTC.

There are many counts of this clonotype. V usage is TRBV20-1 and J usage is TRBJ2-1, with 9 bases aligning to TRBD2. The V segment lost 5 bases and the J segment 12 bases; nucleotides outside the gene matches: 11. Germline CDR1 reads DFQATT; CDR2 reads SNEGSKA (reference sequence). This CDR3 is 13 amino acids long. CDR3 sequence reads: CSAEGLAKVGQFF. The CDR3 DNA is TGCAGTGCTGAGGGACTAGCAAAGGTCGGGCAGTTCTTC.